Below are 7 T cell receptor beta chains sequenced from a single sample in a study of blood T cell repertoires in COVID-19. Sequenced by immunoSEQ multiplex PCR; TCRdb stores in-frame clones only, minus some. The data hold some 370,000 clones, with around 90% observed a single time. The sequenced sample consisted of peripheral blood. Source of these receptors: a young man with active or convalescent COVID-19.

The DNA for the CDR3 is TGTGCCAGCAGCAATCCGGGACAGGGGGCCTACGAGCAGTACTTC. The encoded protein is CASSNPGQGAYEQYF. The chain is built from TRBV6-5 and TRBJ2-7, with 11 bases identical to TRBD1. Losses at the gene ends were 6 bases for V and 2 bases for J; bases not matched to a gene: 6. Per the germline V gene, CDR1 is MNHEY and CDR2 is SVGAGI. This CDR3 comprises 15 residues.

This chain uses TRBV19 with TRBJ2-5; D may be TRBD1 (8 bases). The CDR3 length is 15 residues. V lost 2 bases to trimming and J lost 4 bases, with 14 bases between them. Germline V gene lookup returns CDR1 LNHDA and CDR2 SQIVND (reference sequence). For the CDR3, the DNA is TGTGCCAGTAGTATAACGAACAGGGGGGGAGAGACCCAGTACTTC. Encoded protein: CASSITNRGGETQYF.

V usage is TRBV9 and J usage is TRBJ1-5; no reliable D call. V was pared by 4 bases and J by 6 bases, with 11 bases between. Germline V gene lookup returns CDR1 SGDLS and CDR2 YYNGEE. This CDR3 is 13 amino acids long. For the CDR3, the DNA is TGTGCCAGCAGCTTCCGACCGGGTCAGCCCCAGCATTTT. Residues: CASSFRPGQPQHF.

V gene TRBV7-8 combines with J gene TRBJ1-1; tentatively, D is TRBD1 (5 bases). This CDR3 contains 15 residues. V lost 0 bases and J lost 7, with 15 bases in between. Per germline, CDR1 SGHVS and CDR2 FQNEAQ. This CDR3 reads CASSLADSQTYEAFF. The CDR3 coding sequence is TGTGCCAGCAGCTTAGCTGACAGCCAAACCTATGAAGCTTTCTTT.

V usage is TRBV4-2 and J usage is TRBJ2-7; tentative D call: TRBD1 (6 bases). CDR3 length equals 15 residues. V was pared by 0 bases and J by 2 bases, with 11 bases between. CDR1 and CDR2 from the germline V gene are LGHNA and YNFKEQ. The CDR3: CASSQDPRTAYEQYF. CDR3 DNA: TGTGCCAGCAGCCAAGATCCTCGGACAGCCTACGAGCAGTACTTC.

The chain couples TRBV11-1 to TRBJ1-2; D unclear. Germline values: CDR1 SGHAT, CDR2 FQDESV (reference sequence). CDR3 length: 13 residues. The V gene lost 5 bases and the J gene lost 4 bases, with 11 bases spanning the gap. CDR3 bases: TGTGCCAGCAGCCGACGGCGGGGCTATGGCTACACCTTC. Protein product: CASSRRRGYGYTF.

This clone has a single count. The chain couples TRBV27 to TRBJ1-1; D is unresolved. V dropped 0 bases and J dropped 5 bases, with 10 bases sitting between them. CDR1 MNHEY and CDR2 SMNVEV come from the germline V gene (reference sequence). This CDR3 has 14 amino acids. The CDR3 DNA follows: TGTGCCAGCAGTTTATCTCGGTTCGGGACTGAAGCTTTCTTT. This encodes CASSLSRFGTEAFF.